This T cell receptor (beta chain) was recovered during a study of T cell changes during pregnancy in multiple sclerosis (dated by TCRdb to between 2019 and 2020). Some background on the complete study: Changes in the T cell repertoire over the course of pregnancy were examined in this study in women with multiple sclerosis.

The library was prepared using the immunoSEQ multiplex PCR assay. TCRdb took over this immuneACCESS table, retaining in-frame rearrangements with V and J assigned. Such tables are incomplete; in checked studies, under half of the missing clones stem from an unresolved V gene, and the remainder is unexplained. The table for this sample lists some 70,000 clones; 85% to 95% of them were counted only once. The top ten clonotypes cover approximately 3% of the sample. In regard to this clone: The antigen this receptor binds is unknown. No base qualities exist here, and no much larger clone lies one base off it.

The source material was CD8+ T cells from peripheral blood mononuclear cells, sampled in the third trimester of pregnancy. The sequence derives from a female donor in good health, enrolled as a control in a pregnancy study.

In nucleotides, the sequence is TGTGCCAGCAGCACATATTCACAGGGTTTCTATGGCTACACCTTC. The resulting protein is CASSTYSQGFYGYTF. The rearrangement combines TRBV9 with TRBJ1-2, and possibly TRBD1, on 6 matching bases. The CDR3 goes from the cysteine to the phenylalanine over 15 residues. This entry keeps only the CDR3 DNA: 45 bases, framed from base 1. V is reduced by 4 bases and J by 4 bases, leaving a spacing of 17 bases between them. The germline V gene provides CDR1 SGDLS and CDR2 YYNGEE.